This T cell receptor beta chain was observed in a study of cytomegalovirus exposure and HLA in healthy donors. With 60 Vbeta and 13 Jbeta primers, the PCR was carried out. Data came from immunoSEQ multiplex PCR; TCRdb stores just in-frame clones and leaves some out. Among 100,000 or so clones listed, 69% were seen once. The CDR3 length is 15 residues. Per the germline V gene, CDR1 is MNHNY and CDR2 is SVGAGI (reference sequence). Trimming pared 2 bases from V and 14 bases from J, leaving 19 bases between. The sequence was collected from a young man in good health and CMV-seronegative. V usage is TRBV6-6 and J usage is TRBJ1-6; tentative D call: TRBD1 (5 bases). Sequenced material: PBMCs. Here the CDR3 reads CASSYDWQGQAALHF. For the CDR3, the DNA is TGTGCCAGCAGTTACGATTGGCAGGGCCAGGCGGCCCTCCACTTT.